The 2 T cell receptor beta chains listed next were all sequenced from one sample in a study of blood T cell repertoires in COVID-19. This table comes from immunoSEQ multiplex PCR, and its TCRdb copy is limited to in-frame clones, with some not included. The sample holds about 310,000 clones; about nine tenths are singletons and the top ten take about 8.4%. Sequencing was done on a sample of PBMCs or T cells enriched from blood (not recorded which). The origin of the receptors is a woman in her 30s who had recovered from COVID-19.

The chain employs TRBV10-1 and TRBJ1-2, with TRBD1 identical over 7 bases. The V and J ends lost 8 bases and 2 bases, in that order; junction bases with no gene match: 5. CDR1 is WNHNN, CDR2 SYGVQD, per germline (reference sequence). The CDR3 is 13 amino acids. The CDR3 nucleotides read TGCGCCAGCGCCCTGACAGGGAACTATGGCTACACCTTC. Protein: CASALTGNYGYTF.

The chain links TRBV12-3 or TRBV12-4 to TRBJ1-5, with unresolved D. V was trimmed by 7 bases and J by 7 bases, leaving 14 bases between them. The CDR3 covers 13 residues. CDR3: CASTGGERQPQHF. Here the CDR3 DNA reads TGTGCCAGCACAGGTGGTGAGAGACAGCCCCAGCATTTT.